This is a list of T cell receptor beta chains from one sample in a study of blood T cell repertoires in COVID-19. Data came from immunoSEQ multiplex PCR; TCRdb stores just in-frame clones and leaves some out. Of roughly 250,000 clones listed, 80% to 90% were seen once; the top ten hold 3.7%. Sequenced material: peripheral blood. The receptors originated from a woman between 35 and 50 years old with acute or convalescent COVID-19. Each CDR3 is given with its conserved first and last residue. A D gene is named only where the DNA matches it firmly. The size entry is marked missing in some rows and otherwise reads once, few, many or a size class.

d_call cdr3_length j_call clone_size v_call cdr3_aa cdr3_nt
TRBD1 16 TRBJ1-5 NA TRBV2 CASTQDRVNSNQPQHF TGTGCCAGCACCCAGGACAGGGTCAATAGCAATCAGCCCCAGCATTTT
NA 13 TRBJ1-2 NA TRBV28 CASSSQQDYGYTF TGTGCCAGCAGTTCACAACAGGACTATGGCTACACCTTC
TRBD1 16 TRBJ2-3 NA TRBV7-2 CASSLERGQGTDTQYF TGTGCCAGCAGCTTAGAAAGGGGACAGGGCACAGATACGCAGTATTTT
NA 14 TRBJ1-2 NA TRBV5-1 CASSLEPGNYGYTF TGCGCCAGCAGCTTGGAGCCGGGGAACTATGGCTACACCTTC
TRBD1 13 TRBJ1-6 few TRBV24-1 CATRQGADSPLHF TGTGCCACCAGACAGGGGGCGGATTCACCCCTCCACTTT
TRBD1 15 TRBJ1-2 NA TRBV9 CASSVRDRANYGYTF TGTGCCAGCAGCGTCCGGGACAGAGCTAACTATGGCTACACCTTC
NA 15 TRBJ1-1 NA TRBV24-1 CATSDGQNLNTEAFF TGTGCCACCAGTGACGGACAGAACTTAAACACTGAAGCTTTCTTT
NA 14 TRBJ2-5 NA TRBV9 CASSVARKQETQYF TGTGCCAGCAGCGTAGCCAGGAAACAAGAGACCCAGTACTTC
NA 14 TRBJ1-1 NA TRBV5-5 CASSFSGVMTEAFF TGTGCCAGCAGCTTTTCAGGGGTGATGACTGAAGCTTTCTTT
NA 13 TRBJ2-3 NA TRBV19 CASSIARTDTQYF TGTGCCAGTAGTATAGCCCGGACAGATACGCAGTATTTT
NA 16 TRBJ1-6 NA TRBV5-6 CASSLAGKVRNSPLHF TGTGCCAGCAGCTTGGCGGGGAAGGTCAGGAATTCACCCCTCCACTTT
TRBD1 13 TRBJ2-1 few TRBV29-1 CSVGTGSYNEQFF TGCAGCGTCGGGACAGGGTCCTACAATGAGCAGTTCTTC
TRBD2 16 TRBJ2-5 NA TRBV5-1 CASSLGTSGIRETQYF TGCGCCAGCAGCTTGGGGACTAGCGGAATTCGGGAGACCCAGTACTTC
NA 16 TRBJ1-2 NA TRBV19 CASSIGGGASTYGYTF TGTGCCAGTAGTATAGGTGGAGGGGCATCTACCTATGGCTACACCTTC
NA 14 TRBJ2-1 NA TRBV5-1 CASRSGTSLSEQFF TGCGCCAGCAGATCCGGGACATCCTTATCTGAGCAGTTCTTC
TRBD2 15 TRBJ2-1 NA TRBV10-1 CASSDAGGSYNEQFF TGCGCCAGCAGTGACGCGGGGGGGTCCTACAATGAGCAGTTCTTC
TRBD1 14 TRBJ1-5 NA TRBV6-5 CASSRGDSNQPQHF TGTGCCAGCAGCAGGGGGGATAGCAATCAGCCCCAGCATTTT
TRBD1 17 TRBJ2-6 NA TRBV6-6 CASSLRDRGPGANVLTF TGTGCCAGCAGTCTCCGGGACAGGGGCCCTGGGGCCAACGTCCTGACTTTC
NA 14 TRBJ1-2 NA TRBV9 CASTPGGRMDGYTF TGTGCCAGCACCCCCGGGGGACGAATGGATGGCTACACCTTC
TRBD2 12 TRBJ2-2 NA TRBV5-6 CASSRGSGELFF TGTGCCAGCAGCCGCGGGAGCGGGGAGCTGTTTTTT
NA 13 TRBJ1-2 NA TRBV4-2 CASSQGDRGGYTF TGTGCCAGCAGCCAAGGAGATAGGGGAGGCTACACCTTC
NA 15 TRBJ1-6 NA TRBV7-9 CASSPRDTYNSPLHF TGTGCCAGCAGCCCCCGGGACACTTATAATTCACCCCTCCACTTT
TRBD1 14 TRBJ1-2 once TRBV10-3 CAISEGQGMWGYTF TGTGCCATCAGTGAGGGACAGGGAATGTGGGGCTACACCTTC
NA 13 TRBJ1-6 NA TRBV2 CASSREYNSPLHF TGTGCCAGCAGTAGGGAGTATAATTCACCCCTCCACTTT
NA 14 TRBJ1-4 NA TRBV10-2 CASSGGATNEKLFF TGCGCCAGCTCCGGCGGGGCAACTAATGAAAAACTGTTTTTT
NA 15 TRBJ1-1 NA TRBV5-6 CASSFHGVGNTEAFF TGTGCCAGCAGCTTCCACGGAGTTGGGAACACTGAAGCTTTCTTT
NA 14 TRBJ2-1 NA TRBV7-2 CASSLIEIHNEQFF TGTGCCAGCAGCTTAATCGAGATACACAATGAGCAGTTCTTC
TRBD1 16 TRBJ1-1 NA TRBV5-4 CASSHWTGVRGTEAFF TGTGCCAGCAGCCACTGGACAGGGGTAAGGGGCACTGAAGCTTTCTTT
TRBD1 15 TRBJ1-2 NA TRBV11-2 CASSSSQGGNYGYTF TGTGCCAGCAGCTCATCACAGGGGGGTAACTATGGCTACACCTTC
TRBD2 15 TRBJ2-1 NA TRBV3-1/TRBV3-2 CASTSSGGLNHEQFF TGTGCCAGCACCTCAAGCGGGGGCCTGAATCATGAGCAGTTCTTC